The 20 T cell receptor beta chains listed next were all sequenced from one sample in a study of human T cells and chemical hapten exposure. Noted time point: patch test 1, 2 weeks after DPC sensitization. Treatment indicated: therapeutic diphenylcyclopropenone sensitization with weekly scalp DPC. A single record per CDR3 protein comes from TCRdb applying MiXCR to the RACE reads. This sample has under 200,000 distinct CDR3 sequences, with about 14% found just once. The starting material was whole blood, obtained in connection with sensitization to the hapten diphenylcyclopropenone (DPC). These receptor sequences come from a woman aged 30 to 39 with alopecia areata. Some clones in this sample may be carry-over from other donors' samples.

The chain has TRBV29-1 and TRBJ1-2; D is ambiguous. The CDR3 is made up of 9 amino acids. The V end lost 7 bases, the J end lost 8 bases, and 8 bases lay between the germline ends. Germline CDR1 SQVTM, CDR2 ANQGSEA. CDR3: CSAARGYTF. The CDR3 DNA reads TGCAGCGCAGCGCGGGGCTACACCTTC.

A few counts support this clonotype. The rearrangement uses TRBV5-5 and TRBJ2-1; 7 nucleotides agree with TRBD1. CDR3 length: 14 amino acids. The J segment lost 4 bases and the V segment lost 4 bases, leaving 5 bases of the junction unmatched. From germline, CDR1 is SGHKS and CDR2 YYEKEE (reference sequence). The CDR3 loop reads CASSTRTGYNEQFF. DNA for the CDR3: TGTGCCAGCAGCACAAGGACAGGTTACAATGAGCAGTTCTTC.

The DNA of the CDR3 is TGTGCCAGTAGTACCACAGGGGGATCGGGCAATCAGCCCCAGCATTTT. This sequence encodes CASSTTGGSGNQPQHF. This chain connects TRBV19 to TRBJ1-5, with TRBD1 identical over 8 bases. The V gene's germline CDR1 is LNHDA and CDR2 SQIVND (reference sequence). The CDR3 has 16 amino acids. J gave up 2 bases and V 4 bases, and 7 bases lay outside the gene matches.

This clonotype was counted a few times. As DNA, the CDR3 is TGCAGTGCTAGAGATCCCTCTGGAAGGTATATGAACACTGAAGCTTTCTTT. Encoded protein: CSARDPSGRYMNTEAFF. The chain employs TRBV20-1 and TRBJ1-1; D is ambiguous. The CDR3 totals 17 residues. V was cut by 0 bases and J by 0 bases, with 17 bases left in between. Germline CDR1 DFQATT, CDR2 SNEGSKA (reference sequence).

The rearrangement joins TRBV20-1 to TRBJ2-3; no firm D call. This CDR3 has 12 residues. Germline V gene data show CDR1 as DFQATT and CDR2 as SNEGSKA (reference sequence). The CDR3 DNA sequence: TGCAGCCACGTCTCCAGCACAGATACGCAGTATTTT. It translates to CSHVSSTDTQYF.

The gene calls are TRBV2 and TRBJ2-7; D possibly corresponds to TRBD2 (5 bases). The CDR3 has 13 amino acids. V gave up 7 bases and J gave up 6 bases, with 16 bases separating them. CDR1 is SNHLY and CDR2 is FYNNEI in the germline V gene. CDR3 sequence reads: CASTQDSSSEQYF. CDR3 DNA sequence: TGTGCCAGCACGCAGGACTCTTCGTCCGAGCAGTACTTC.

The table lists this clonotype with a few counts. The CDR3 nucleotides are TGTGCCATCAACGAACAGGGCCGCTCCTACAATGAGCAGTTCTTC. It translates to CAINEQGRSYNEQFF. The V and J genes are TRBV10-3 and TRBJ2-1; D possibly corresponds to TRBD1 (6 bases). This CDR3 is built from 15 residues. CDR1 and CDR2 from the germline V gene are ENHRY and SYGVKD. Trimming shortened V by 7 bases and J by 0 bases, and 13 bases separated the two germline ends.

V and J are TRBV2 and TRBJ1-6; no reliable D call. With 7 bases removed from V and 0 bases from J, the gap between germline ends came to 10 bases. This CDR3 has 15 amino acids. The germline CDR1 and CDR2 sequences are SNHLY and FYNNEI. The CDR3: CASIPGSSYNSPLHF. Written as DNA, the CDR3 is TGTGCCAGCATCCCGGGGAGCTCCTATAATTCACCCCTCCACTTT.

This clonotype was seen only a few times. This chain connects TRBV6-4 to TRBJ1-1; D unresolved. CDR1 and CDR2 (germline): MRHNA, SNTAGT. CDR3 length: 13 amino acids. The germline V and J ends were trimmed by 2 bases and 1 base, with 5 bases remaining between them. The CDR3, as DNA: TGTGCCAGCAGTGACAGGGAGAACACTGAAGCTTTCTTT. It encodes CASSDRENTEAFF.

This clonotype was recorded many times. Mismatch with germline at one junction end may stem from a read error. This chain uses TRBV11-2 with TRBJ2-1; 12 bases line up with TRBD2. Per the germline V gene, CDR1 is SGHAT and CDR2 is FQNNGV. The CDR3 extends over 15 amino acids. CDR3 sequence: CASSFLAGGINGQFF. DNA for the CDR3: TGTGCCAGCAGCTTTCTAGCGGGGGGGATCAATGGGCAGTTCTTC.

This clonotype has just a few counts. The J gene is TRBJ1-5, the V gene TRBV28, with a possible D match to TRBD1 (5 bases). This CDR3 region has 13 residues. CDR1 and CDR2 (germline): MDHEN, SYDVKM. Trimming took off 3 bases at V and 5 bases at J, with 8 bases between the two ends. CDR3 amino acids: CASSFGGDQPQHF. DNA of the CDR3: TGTGCCAGCAGTTTTGGGGGTGATCAGCCCCAGCATTTT.

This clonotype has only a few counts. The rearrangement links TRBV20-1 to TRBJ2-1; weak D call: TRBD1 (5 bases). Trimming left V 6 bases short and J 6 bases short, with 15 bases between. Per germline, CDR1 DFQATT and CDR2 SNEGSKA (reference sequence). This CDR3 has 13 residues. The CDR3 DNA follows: TGCAGTGCCCCGAGTCAGGGAAGCAATGAGCAGTTCTTC. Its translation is CSAPSQGSNEQFF.

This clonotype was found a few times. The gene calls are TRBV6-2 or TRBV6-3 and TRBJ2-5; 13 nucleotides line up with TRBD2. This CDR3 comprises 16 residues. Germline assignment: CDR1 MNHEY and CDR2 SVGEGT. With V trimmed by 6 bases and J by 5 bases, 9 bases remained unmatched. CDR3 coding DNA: TGTGCCAGCAGCGGACTAGCGGGGGATCCGTTCGAGACCCAGTACTTC. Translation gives CASSGLAGDPFETQYF.

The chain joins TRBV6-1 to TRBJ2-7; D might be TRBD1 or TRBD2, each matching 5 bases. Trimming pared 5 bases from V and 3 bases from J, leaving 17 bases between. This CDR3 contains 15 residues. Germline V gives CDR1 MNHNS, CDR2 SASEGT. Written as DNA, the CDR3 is TGTGCCAGCAGTAAGACCCGAGGGGAGCTCTACGAGCAGTACTTC. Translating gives CASSKTRGELYEQYF.

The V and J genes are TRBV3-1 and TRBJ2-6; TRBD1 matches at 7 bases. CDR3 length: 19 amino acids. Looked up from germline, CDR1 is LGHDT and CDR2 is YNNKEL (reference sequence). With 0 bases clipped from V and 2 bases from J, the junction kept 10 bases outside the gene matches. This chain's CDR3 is CASSQDPGQYRAGANVLTF. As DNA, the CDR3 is TGTGCCAGCAGCCAAGATCCGGGACAGTACCGCGCTGGGGCCAACGTCCTGACTTTC.

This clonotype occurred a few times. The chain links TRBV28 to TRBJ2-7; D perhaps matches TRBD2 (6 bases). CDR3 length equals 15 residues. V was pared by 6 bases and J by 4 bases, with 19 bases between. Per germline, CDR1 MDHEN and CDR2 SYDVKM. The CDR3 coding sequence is TGTGCCAGCAGGCGGCCGGGACTTTCCTCATACGAGCAGTACTTC. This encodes CASRRPGLSSYEQYF. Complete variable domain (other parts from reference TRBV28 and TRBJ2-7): DVKVTQSSRYLVKRTGEKVFLECVQDMDHENMFWYRQDPGLGLRLIYFSYDVKMKEKGDIPEGYSVSREKKERFSLILESASTNQTSMYLCASRRPGLSSYEQYFGPGTRLTVT.

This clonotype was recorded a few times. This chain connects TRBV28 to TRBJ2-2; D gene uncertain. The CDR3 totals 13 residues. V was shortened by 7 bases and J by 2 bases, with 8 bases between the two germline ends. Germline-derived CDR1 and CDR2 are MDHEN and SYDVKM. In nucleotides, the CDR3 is TGTGCCAGCATCAATAGTAACACCGGGGAGCTGTTTTTT. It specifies CASINSNTGELFF.

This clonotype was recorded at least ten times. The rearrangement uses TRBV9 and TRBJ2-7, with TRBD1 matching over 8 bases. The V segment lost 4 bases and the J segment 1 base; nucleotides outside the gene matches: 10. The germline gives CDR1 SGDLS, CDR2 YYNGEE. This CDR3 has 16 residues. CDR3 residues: CASSFSQGASSYEQYF. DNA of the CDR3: TGTGCCAGCAGCTTTAGTCAGGGGGCGTCGTCCTACGAGCAGTACTTC.

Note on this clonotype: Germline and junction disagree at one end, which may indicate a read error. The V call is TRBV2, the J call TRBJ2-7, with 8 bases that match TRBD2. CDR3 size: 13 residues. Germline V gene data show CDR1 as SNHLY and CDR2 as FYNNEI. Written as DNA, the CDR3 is TGTGACAGCGGTAGCGGGGTCTCCTACGAGCAGTACTTC. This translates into CDSGSGVSYEQYF.

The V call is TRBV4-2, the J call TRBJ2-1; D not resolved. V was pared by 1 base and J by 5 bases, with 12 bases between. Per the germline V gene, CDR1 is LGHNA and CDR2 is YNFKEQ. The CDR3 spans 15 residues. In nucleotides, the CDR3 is TGTGCCAGCAGCCAAGTTTTAGGGATGAACAATGAGCAGTTCTTC. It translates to CASSQVLGMNNEQFF.